A single T cell receptor (beta chain) is shown here with its context. The target antigen is unknown. The data were obtained in a study of blood T cells in healthy people across ages. Whole-study findings and limits: Long-lived donors carried more naive CD4+ cells and greater diversity than aged donors. Possibly, changes in expanded clonotypes were confounded because donor CMV status was unknown.

The V gene's germline CDR1 is DFQATT and CDR2 SNEGSKA (reference sequence). The CDR3 is made up of 14 amino acids. The V gene lost 0 bases and the J gene lost 8 bases, with 13 bases spanning the gap. A second PCR of roughly 6 to 12 cycles used a sample-barcoded 5' primer and a J-beta primer mix. Carrying 12 random nucleotides, a template-switch adaptor labeled each individual cDNA molecule. TCRdb independently ran MiXCR on the 5' RACE reads; one entry per CDR3 protein. The table includes about 760,000 distinct CDR3 sequences, roughly 56% detected once. Sequenced sample: blood. This receptor was taken from a middle-aged man in good health. J is TRBJ1-4 and V is TRBV20-1, with unresolved D. As DNA, the CDR3 is TGCAGTGCTAGAGATCGGAGAGGTACCGAAAAACTGTTTTTT. Residues: CSARDRRGTEKLFF.